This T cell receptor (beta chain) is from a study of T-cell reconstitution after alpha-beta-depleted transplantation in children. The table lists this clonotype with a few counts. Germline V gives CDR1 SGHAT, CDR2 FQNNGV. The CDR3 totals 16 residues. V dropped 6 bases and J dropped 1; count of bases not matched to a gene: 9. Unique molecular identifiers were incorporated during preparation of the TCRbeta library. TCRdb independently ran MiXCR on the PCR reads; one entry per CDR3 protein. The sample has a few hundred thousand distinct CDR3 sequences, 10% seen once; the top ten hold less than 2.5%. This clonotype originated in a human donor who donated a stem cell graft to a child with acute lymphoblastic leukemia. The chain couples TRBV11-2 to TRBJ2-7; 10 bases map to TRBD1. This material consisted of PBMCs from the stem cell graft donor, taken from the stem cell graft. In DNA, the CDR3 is TGTGCCAGCAGAACCCTAAAGGGACAGGGGTCCTACGAGCAGTACTTC. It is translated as CASRTLKGQGSYEQYF.